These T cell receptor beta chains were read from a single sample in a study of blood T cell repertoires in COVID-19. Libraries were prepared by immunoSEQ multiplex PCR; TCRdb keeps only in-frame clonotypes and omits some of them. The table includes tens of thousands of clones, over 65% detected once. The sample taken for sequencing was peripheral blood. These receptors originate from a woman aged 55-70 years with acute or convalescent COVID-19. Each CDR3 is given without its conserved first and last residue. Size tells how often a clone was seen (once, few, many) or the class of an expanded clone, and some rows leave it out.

ASSLDTGGYT TRBJ1-2 . TRBV7-8
ATSEGQGVKGWSEQF TRBJ2-1 . TRBV24-1
ASRQTSNTEAF TRBJ1-1 . TRBV7-9
ASSLARGTEAF TRBJ1-1 few TRBV12-3/TRBV12-4
ASSQATGSTNEKLF TRBJ1-4 . TRBV4-1
ASLQGWNTEAF TRBJ1-1 . TRBV19
ASSLQGSNSPLH TRBJ1-6 . TRBV7-9
ASSTGLAGGTPGELF TRBJ2-2 . TRBV19
ASSPRGRDGYT TRBJ1-2 . TRBV27
ASSLVQGVGIQY TRBJ2-4 . TRBV28
ATSDGAGGVGTEAF TRBJ1-1 . TRBV24-1
ASSSGQGRLRSGTDTQY TRBJ2-3 . TRBV5-1
ASSYRQASFYGYT TRBJ1-2 . TRBV5-6
ASREDRGAYNEQF TRBJ2-1 . TRBV5-8
ASSARGDANQPQH TRBJ1-5 . TRBV7-9
AIQRQGALYGYT TRBJ1-2 . TRBV6-5
ATSSGPGFNQPQH TRBJ1-5 few TRBV15
ASNEGAENYGYT TRBJ1-2 . TRBV5-5
ASSKGYDSRSPLH TRBJ1-6 . TRBV21-1
ASSVGTGASNVHEQY TRBJ2-7 . TRBV9
ATRGQGATGELF TRBJ2-2 . TRBV24-1
ASSPGTGVPQPQH TRBJ1-5 . TRBV5-8
ASSLLTGELF TRBJ2-2 few TRBV11-2
ASSLRRDGEKLF TRBJ1-4 . TRBV27
ASSYKGGGIAYEQY TRBJ2-7 . TRBV6-6
ASSQAETQY TRBJ2-5 . TRBV3-1/TRBV3-2
ASSPGWLAGDEQY TRBJ2-7 . TRBV3-1/TRBV3-2
ASSPGVSYGYT TRBJ1-2 once TRBV14
ASSQKAPASGTTYEQY TRBJ2-7 . TRBV14
ASSSTGSPSPLH TRBJ1-6 . TRBV7-9
SASVGLNYGYT TRBJ1-2 . TRBV20-1
ASSLVGRGLNTEAF TRBJ1-1 . TRBV28
ASSTGTSGRRLGYEQY TRBJ2-7 . TRBV7-2
SVDRGGNTDTQY TRBJ2-3 . TRBV29-1
SASRQGAQNTEAF TRBJ1-1 . TRBV20-1
ASSQVRGYEQY TRBJ2-7 . TRBV3-1/TRBV3-2
ATRLAGRGTDTQY TRBJ2-3 few TRBV15
ASSQDGEGKGNTEAF TRBJ1-1 . TRBV4-2
ASSLRGGDRANSPLH TRBJ1-6 few TRBV7-8
SVREGLETQY TRBJ2-5 once TRBV29-1
ASELGGRVETQY TRBJ2-5 once TRBV5-1
ASSYYDRGNQPQH TRBJ1-5 . TRBV6-6
ASSEGKAGPTDTQY TRBJ2-3 . TRBV2
ASSFEGSSGF TRBJ2-1 . TRBV5-4
ASRGRTGRGNTIY TRBJ1-3 . TRBV6-5
ASSLGQGLYGYT TRBJ1-2 once TRBV5-4
ASSRPFQGEETQY TRBJ2-5 . TRBV28
ASSYGQGANYGYT TRBJ1-2 few TRBV7-9